This T cell receptor delta chain was profiled in a study of γδ T cells in repeated Plasmodium falciparum infection. Gammadelta T cells were flow-sorted from PBMC into Vgamma9/Vdelta2+ and Vdelta2-negative populations for bulk analysis. TCRdb fed the multiplex PCR reads to CATT. The sample shows tens of thousands of delta-chain clones, approximately 0.92% of them seen only once. This clone was detected a few times. The TCRdb record carries a much larger clone's protein, which differs from this DNA's translation at residue 11; a read error is the likely cause, and the protein listed here is the DNA translation. The length of the CDR3 is 18 residues. The germline V gene encodes CDR1 GEAIGNYY and CDR2 EKD. V lost 0 bases to trimming and J lost 5 bases, with 16 bases between them.

The J gene is TRDJ3, the V gene TRDV2; D is unresolved. TCRdb records no J gene; here it was assigned by comparing the DNA to germline. Material for sequencing was gamma-delta T cells from blood. The TCR sequence derives from a pool of human donors (malaria-infected and uninfected, not separated). The CDR3 sequence: CACDTVTPGAGDTRQMFF. CDR3 nucleotide sequence: TGTGCCTGTGACACCGTCACGCCAGGGGCCGGGGACACCCGACAGATGTTTTTC.